Sequencing of this T cell receptor beta chain was carried out in a study of cytomegalovirus exposure and HLA in healthy donors. In the study overall: Among about 179 million T cells, an earlier analysis found 95 million to 140 million unique TCR beta sequences.

Use of 60 Vbeta and 13 Jbeta primers characterized the PCR. Sequencing was performed with immunoSEQ multiplex PCR; in TCRdb, only in-frame clones are kept and a portion is missing. The sample records about 200,000 clones, about 81% being singletons. This CDR3 contains 15 residues. J lost 4 bases, V lost 8 bases, and 7 bases had no gene match. Germline-derived CDR1 and CDR2 are LNHNV and YYDKDF (reference sequence). The sample consisted of PBMCs. The chain is built from TRBV15 and TRBJ2-5; 13 nucleotides agree with TRBD2. The source of this sequence is a woman in her forties in good health and CMV-seronegative. The CDR3 DNA sequence: TGTGCCACCGGACGAGGACTAGCGGGAGTAGAGACCCAGTACTTC. Its protein is CATGRGLAGVETQYF.